One and the same sample provided the 5 T cell receptor beta chains below, sequenced in a study of blood T cell repertoires in COVID-19 (dated by TCRdb to the early 2020s). The library relied on the immunoSEQ multiplex PCR assay. The table was pulled from immuneACCESS by TCRdb, which kept in-frame rearrangements only. Such tables lose some clones; where checked, under half of the loss comes from unresolved V genes, and the rest has no known cause. The sample table lists under 100,000 clones, about 89% of them with a count of one. Clones ranked in the top ten supply roughly 15% of the sample. Input material: peripheral blood. Receptors were obtained from a human donor in a cohort sampled during active COVID-19.

A few counts support this clone. This chain links TRBV4-2 with TRBJ1-5; D call uncertain. This CDR3 region has 15 residues. V lost 0 bases, J lost 5 bases, and 11 bases lay in between. CDR1 is LGHNA and CDR2 is YNFKEQ in the germline V gene. The CDR3 region is CASSQDMTTHQPQHF. In DNA form, the CDR3 reads TGTGCCAGCAGCCAAGACATGACAACCCATCAGCCCCAGCATTTT.

The chain uses TRBV7-3 and TRBJ2-2; perhaps TRBD1 as D (6 bases). The germline V and J ends were trimmed by 6 bases and 7 bases, with 18 bases remaining between them. Germline-derived CDR1 and CDR2 are SGHTA and FQGTGA. This CDR3 contains 15 residues. The CDR3 DNA sequence: TGTGCCAGCAGATCTCCCAGGGGCGCTTACGGGGAGCTGTTTTTT. Its protein product is CASRSPRGAYGELFF.

The chain links TRBV10-1 to TRBJ2-2, with D possibly matching TRBD2 (6 bases). Germline V CDR1 and CDR2: WNHNN, SYGVQD (reference sequence). Trimming removed 4 bases at V and 3 bases at J, with 9 bases between. There are 14 residues in the CDR3. CDR3 sequence: CASSGLGYTGELFF. CDR3 nucleotide sequence: TGCGCCAGCAGTGGACTAGGGTACACCGGGGAGCTGTTTTTT.

V is TRBV6-2 or TRBV6-3 and J is TRBJ1-3; D uncertain. This CDR3 region has 16 residues. Germline V gene sequence: CDR1 MNHEY, CDR2 SVGEGT. The germline V and J ends were trimmed by 2 bases and 2 bases, with 13 bases remaining between them. The CDR3 protein is CASSYTSGFAGNTIYF. CDR3 nucleotides: TGTGCCAGCAGTTACACCTCCGGGTTCGCTGGAAACACCATATATTTT.

The chain carries TRBV28 and TRBJ1-2; no clear D gene. Germline lookup yields CDR1 MDHEN and CDR2 SYDVKM. V dropped 6 bases and J dropped 7 bases, with 12 bases sitting between them. The CDR3 totals 12 residues. The CDR3 here is CASSREVGGYTF. The CDR3 region has the DNA TGTGCCAGCAGCCGGGAAGTAGGTGGCTACACCTTC.